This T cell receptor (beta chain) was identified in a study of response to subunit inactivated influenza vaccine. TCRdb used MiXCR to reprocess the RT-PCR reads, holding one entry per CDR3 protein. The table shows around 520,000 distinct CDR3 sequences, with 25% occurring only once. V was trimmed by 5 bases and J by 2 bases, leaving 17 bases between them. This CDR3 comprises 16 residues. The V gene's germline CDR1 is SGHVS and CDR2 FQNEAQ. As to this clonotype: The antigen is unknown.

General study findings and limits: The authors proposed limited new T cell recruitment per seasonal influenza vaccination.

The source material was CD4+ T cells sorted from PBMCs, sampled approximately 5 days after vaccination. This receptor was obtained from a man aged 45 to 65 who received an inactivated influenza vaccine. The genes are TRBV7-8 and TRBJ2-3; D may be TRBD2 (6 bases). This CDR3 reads CASSQRQDYTTDTQYF. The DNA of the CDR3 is TGTGCCAGCAGCCAAAGGCAGGACTACACCACAGATACGCAGTATTTT.